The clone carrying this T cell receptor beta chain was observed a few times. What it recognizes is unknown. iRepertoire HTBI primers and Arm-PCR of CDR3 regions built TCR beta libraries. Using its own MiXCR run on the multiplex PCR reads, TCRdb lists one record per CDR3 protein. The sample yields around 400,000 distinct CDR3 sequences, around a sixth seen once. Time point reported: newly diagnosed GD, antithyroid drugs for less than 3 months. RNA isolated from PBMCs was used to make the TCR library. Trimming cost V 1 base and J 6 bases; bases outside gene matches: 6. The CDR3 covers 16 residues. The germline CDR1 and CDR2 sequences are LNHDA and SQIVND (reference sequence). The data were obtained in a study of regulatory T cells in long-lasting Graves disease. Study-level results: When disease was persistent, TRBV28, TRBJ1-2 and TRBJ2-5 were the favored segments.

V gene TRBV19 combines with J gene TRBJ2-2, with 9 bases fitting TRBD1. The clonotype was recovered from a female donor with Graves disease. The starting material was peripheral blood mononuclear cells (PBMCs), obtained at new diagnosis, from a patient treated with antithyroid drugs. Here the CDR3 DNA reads TGTGCCAGTAGTATAGCCGGGACAGGGTATCCCGGGGAGCTGTTTTTT. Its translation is CASSIAGTGYPGELFF.